The 10 T cell receptor beta chains presented below share a single source sample, sequenced in a study of beta chain features in type 1 diabetes (dated by TCRdb to the late 2010s). Library preparation employed the immunoSEQ multiplex PCR assay. The entire isolated RNA was reverse transcribed using the High Capacity cDNA Reverse Transcription Kit, and thus expressed TCRB transcripts were sequenced. TCRdb took over this immuneACCESS table, retaining in-frame rearrangements with V and J assigned. Such tables are incomplete; in checked studies, under half of the missing clones stem from an unresolved V gene, and the remainder is unexplained. The sample profile shows under 500,000 clones; about 30% of them were found once. Around 0.065% of the sample goes to the ten largest clones. The specimen was naive CD4+ T cells from blood. The sample's cell subset or site, from its label and the paper: true naive CD4+ T cells. Receptor source: a young man in good health.

This chain joins TRBV18 and TRBJ2-7; TRBD1 aligns across 7 bases. Germline assignment: CDR1 KGHSH and CDR2 LQKENI. This CDR3 comprises 14 residues. With 3 bases clipped from V and 0 bases from J, the junction kept 2 bases outside the gene matches. CDR3 residues: CASSPGTDSYEQYF. The CDR3 DNA is TGTGCCAGCTCACCTGGGACAGACTCCTACGAGCAGTACTTC.

The J gene is TRBJ1-5, the V gene TRBV28; D perhaps matches TRBD1 (6 bases). V was trimmed by 6 bases and J by 7 bases, leaving 16 bases between them. Germline V gene lookup returns CDR1 MDHEN and CDR2 SYDVKM. The CDR3 has 14 amino acids. The CDR3 is CASSAGHKDQPQHF. CDR3 DNA sequence: TGTGCCAGCAGCGCGGGACACAAGGACCAGCCCCAGCATTTT.

The table lists this clone with a few counts. J is TRBJ2-7 and V is TRBV13, with a weak D call TRBD2 (7 bases). Trimming shortened V by 5 bases and J by 2 bases, and 19 bases separated the two germline ends. The germline CDR1 and CDR2 sequences are PRHDT and FYEKMQ (reference sequence). CDR3 size: 16 residues. Here the CDR3 DNA reads TGTGCCAGCAGCCCCGGGGGCAGCGGGACCCCCTACGAGCAGTACTTC. Amino acid sequence: CASSPGGSGTPYEQYF. Full variable domain (outside the CDR3, taken from reference TRBV13 and TRBJ2-7): AAGVIQSPRHLIKEKRETATLKCYPIPRHDTVYWYQQGPGQDPQFLISFYEKMQSDKGSIPDRFSAQQFSDYHSELNMSSLELGDSALYFCASSPGGSGTPYEQYFGPGTRLTVT.

The table lists this clone with a few counts. The rearrangement links TRBV9 to TRBJ2-4; 8 nucleotides align to TRBD1. CDR3 length: 15 amino acids. The V gene's germline CDR1 is SGDLS and CDR2 YYNGEE. V was clipped by 3 bases and J by 9 bases; unmatched bases: 11. The CDR3 loop is CASSAQRTGTGIQYF. CDR3 coding DNA: TGTGCCAGCAGCGCGCAAAGGACAGGGACTGGCATTCAGTACTTC.

This clone was counted only a few times. Other nucleotide sequences in the sample specify the same CDR3. The chain recombines TRBV6-6 with TRBJ2-3; no reliable D call. The CDR3 has 12 residues. Germline CDR1 reads MNHNY; CDR2 reads SVGAGI (reference sequence). The V gene lost 6 bases and the J gene lost 0 bases, with 4 bases spanning the gap. The CDR3 bases are TGTGCCAGCAGCCGGAGCACAGATACGCAGTATTTT. Protein sequence: CASSRSTDTQYF.

This clone occurred a few times. The rearrangement links TRBV2 to TRBJ2-2; 10 nucleotides agree with TRBD2. Looked up from germline, CDR1 is SNHLY and CDR2 is FYNNEI. This CDR3 comprises 15 residues. V was pared by 4 bases and J by 5 bases, with 4 bases of the junction left unmatched. CDR3 sequence (DNA): TGTGCCAGCAGTGCGCGAGCGGGAGGGACCGGGGAGCTGTTTTTT. Translated: CASSARAGGTGELFF.

The chain carries TRBV30 and TRBJ1-5; the match to TRBD1 covers 10 bases. Germline values: CDR1 GTSNPN, CDR2 SVGIG (reference sequence). V was pared by 3 bases and J by 7 bases, with 12 bases of the junction left unmatched. This CDR3 spans 16 amino acids. The CDR3 here is CAWRPPGQGLGQPQHF. In DNA form, the CDR3 reads TGTGCCTGGAGACCTCCGGGACAGGGGTTGGGACAGCCCCAGCATTTT.

This clone was counted between two and nine times. The chain joins TRBV2 to TRBJ2-4; D not resolved. The CDR3 spans 16 residues. CDR1 and CDR2 from the germline V gene are SNHLY and FYNNEI. V lost 6 bases, J lost 0 bases, and 15 bases lay in between. CDR3 coding DNA: TGTGCCAGCAGCGAACCCCCCCGGGTAGCCAAAAACATTCAGTACTTC. Translating it yields CASSEPPRVAKNIQYF. The full variable domain, completed using reference TRBV2 and TRBJ2-4, is EPEVTQTPSHQVTQMGQEVILRCVPISNHLYFYWYRQILGQKVEFLVSFYNNEISEKSEIFDDQFSVERPDGSNFTLKIRSTKLEDSAMYFCASSEPPRVAKNIQYFGAGTRLSVL.

This clone was observed a handful of times. The chain carries TRBV19 and TRBJ1-1; the D gene is possibly TRBD1 (5 bases). The CDR3 consists of 13 residues. Trimming pared 8 bases from V and 7 bases from J, leaving 17 bases between. CDR1 and CDR2 (germline): LNHDA, SQIVND (reference sequence). The CDR3 sequence: CASVDGDRREAFF. The CDR3 nucleotides are TGTGCCAGTGTAGACGGCGACAGACGTGAAGCTTTCTTT.

This rearrangement joins TRBV9 to TRBJ2-7; TRBD2 matches 12 bases. The CDR3 loop spans 17 amino acids. Germline lookup yields CDR1 SGDLS and CDR2 YYNGEE. The V and J ends lost 3 bases and 4 bases, in that order; junction bases with no gene match: 11. The CDR3, as DNA: TGTGCCAGCAGCGGTTCGGGACTAGCGGGCGCCCTATACGAGCAGTACTTC. Protein product: CASSGSGLAGALYEQYF.